Each of the 32 T cell receptor beta chains below was sequenced from the same sample in a study of blood T cell repertoires in COVID-19 (dated by TCRdb to about 2020). Libraries were constructed by the immunoSEQ multiplex PCR assay. Drawn from immuneACCESS, this table holds only the in-frame rearrangements with V and J called that TCRdb kept. Clones are partly lost; checked studies trace under half to an unresolved V gene and leave the rest unexplained. A total of 20,000 or so clones appear in this sample, 88% of them only once. 11% of the sample is held by the ten biggest clonotypes. Sequenced: peripheral blood. Every receptor here comes from a human donor in a cohort sampled during active COVID-19.

The gene calls are TRBV5-1 and TRBJ1-1; the match to TRBD1 covers 8 bases. V lost 9 bases and J lost 8; bases outside the gene matches: 15. Germline V gene sequence: CDR1 SGHRS, CDR2 YFSETQ. There are 14 residues in the CDR3. The CDR3 nucleotides are TGCGCCACCAAGGATAGGCAGGGGGCAAAGGAAGCTTTCTTT. Amino acids: CATKDRQGAKEAFF.

The chain uses TRBV7-6 and TRBJ2-1; the match to TRBD2 covers 9 bases. The CDR3 is 18 residues long. Germline CDR1 is SGHVS and CDR2 is FNYEAQ. V was clipped by 1 base and J by 8 bases; unmatched bases: 15. In DNA, the CDR3 is TGTGCCAGCAGCTTAGGCTCGGAATGGCGGGGGGGCCATTATGAGCAGTTCTTC. Translated: CASSLGSEWRGGHYEQFF.

This chain links TRBV10-3 with TRBJ2-3, with 14 bases lining up with TRBD2. This CDR3 is 15 amino acids long. The V gene's germline CDR1 is ENHRY and CDR2 SYGVKD. Losses at the gene ends were 10 bases for V and 1 base for J; bases not matched to a gene: 4. The CDR3 DNA reads TGTGCCACAGGGACTAGCGGGGGCGGCACAGATACGCAGTATTTT. Translation: CATGTSGGGTDTQYF.

V is TRBV29-1 and J is TRBJ1-2, with 11 bases identical to TRBD1. Germline CDR1 SQVTM, CDR2 ANQGSEA. The CDR3 length is 15 residues. V lost 5 bases to trimming and J lost 3 bases; unmatched junction nucleotides: 8. DNA of the CDR3: TGCAGCGTTAGGGGGACAGGGGGTAGATACTATGGCTACACCTTC. Translating gives CSVRGTGGRYYGYTF.

The rearrangement joins TRBV5-1 to TRBJ2-7, with no clear D. Trimming removed 0 bases from V and 3 bases from J, with 7 bases in between. The CDR3 is 13 amino acids. CDR1 is SGHRS and CDR2 is YFSETQ in the germline V gene. The CDR3 here is CASSLGQFYEQYF. The CDR3 nucleotides are TGCGCCAGCAGCTTGGGACAATTCTACGAGCAGTACTTC.

The DNA of the CDR3 is TGTGCCAGCAGTGAGAACAGCCCCTATGGCTACACCTTC. As protein: CASSENSPYGYTF. V and J are TRBV6-1 and TRBJ1-2; D not resolved. V lost 3 bases to trimming and J lost 4 bases, with 9 bases between them. CDR3 size: 13 residues. Germline-derived CDR1 and CDR2 are MNHNS and SASEGT.

In DNA form, the CDR3 reads TGTGCCAGCAGCTTAGTACAGGGTGTATTCTCACCCCTCCACTTT. It specifies CASSLVQGVFSPLHF. This chain links TRBV7-6 with TRBJ1-6; D perhaps matches TRBD1 (6 bases). Trimming removed 1 base at V and 10 bases at J, with 14 bases between. This CDR3 is built from 15 residues. CDR1 SGHVS and CDR2 FNYEAQ come from the germline V gene.

This clone turned up a few times. This chain uses TRBV6-5 with TRBJ1-1; a weak D match, TRBD1 (6 bases). The V gene lost 6 bases and the J gene lost 2 bases, with 13 bases spanning the gap. CDR1 and CDR2 from the germline V gene are MNHEY and SVGAGI. The CDR3 is 14 amino acids. CDR3 protein: CASSSQGLNTEAFF. As DNA, the CDR3 is TGTGCCAGCAGCTCTCAGGGGTTAAACACTGAAGCTTTCTTT.

This chain uses TRBV5-1 with TRBJ1-4; 7 bases align to TRBD1. CDR1 and CDR2 from the germline V gene are SGHRS and YFSETQ. Trimming took 5 bases from V and 5 from J; bases not matched to a gene: 6. The CDR3 sequence is 14 residues long. CDR3 in DNA: TGCGCCAGCAGGACAGGGCAAAAGAATGAAAAACTGTTTTTT. Its protein is CASRTGQKNEKLFF.

The chain couples TRBV2 to TRBJ2-2, with 8 bases that match TRBD1. The CDR3 is 14 residues long. Trimming took 6 bases from V and 2 from J; bases not matched to a gene: 2. The germline CDR1 and CDR2 sequences are SNHLY and FYNNEI. CDR3 nucleotide sequence: TGTGCCAGCAGGGACAGGGCTAACACCGGGGAGCTGTTTTTT. This encodes CASRDRANTGELFF.

Here the CDR3 DNA reads TGTGCCAGCTTTGAGACAGTACCTAACTATGGCTACACCTTC. It is translated as CASFETVPNYGYTF. The gene calls are TRBV6-6 and TRBJ1-2, with D tentatively TRBD1 (5 bases). The CDR3 spans 14 residues. The ends were cut back, 8 bases at V and 0 bases at J, with 13 bases in the middle. Germline loops: CDR1 MNHNY, CDR2 SVGAGI (reference sequence).

The rearrangement links TRBV19 to TRBJ1-4; possible D gene TRBD1, 6 bases. Germline V CDR1 and CDR2: LNHDA, SQIVND (reference sequence). This CDR3 region has 14 residues. Deletions cut 9 bases from V and 1 base from J, with 12 bases between. CDR3 sequence (DNA): TGTGCCAGCAGGGGCAGGCGAACTAATGAAAAACTGTTTTTT. It encodes CASRGRRTNEKLFF. The complete variable domain, with remaining parts taken from reference TRBV19 and TRBJ1-4, reads DGGITQSPKYLFRKEGQNVTLSCEQNLNHDAMYWYRQDPGQGLRLIYYSQIVNDFQKGDIAEGYSVSREKKESFPLTVTSAQKNPTAFYLCASRGRRTNEKLFFGSGTQLSVL.

The rearrangement joins TRBV3-1 (or the pseudogene TRBV3-2) to TRBJ2-1; TRBD2 agrees at 11 bases. V shed 6 bases, J shed 6 bases, and the junction held 7 bases outside the gene matches. Germline V CDR1 and CDR2: LGHDT, YNNKEL (reference sequence). CDR3 size: 15 residues. CDR3 DNA: TGTGCCAGCAGAAATAGCGGGGGGGCCGGCAATGAGCAGTTCTTC. Protein product: CASRNSGGAGNEQFF.

This clone was observed once. V usage is TRBV7-8 and J usage is TRBJ2-5, with 10 bases that match TRBD2. The length of the CDR3 is 17 residues. Losses at the gene ends were 4 bases for V and 2 bases for J; bases not matched to a gene: 10. Per germline, CDR1 SGHVS and CDR2 FQNEAQ. CDR3 protein: CASSYPLSGGRQETQYF. In DNA, the CDR3 is TGTGCCAGCAGCTACCCCCTTAGCGGGGGGCGACAAGAGACCCAGTACTTC.

The V and J genes are TRBV6-5 and TRBJ2-2; TRBD2 is a possible D gene (6 bases). The CDR3 is made up of 13 amino acids. V lost 8 bases and J 7 bases, leaving 14 bases between the germline ends. Germline loops: CDR1 MNHEY, CDR2 SVGAGI. CDR3 nucleotides: TGTGCCAGCCGGAGGGATGAGGGCGGGGAGCTGTTTTTT. Amino acids: CASRRDEGGELFF.

The chain recombines TRBV4-1 with TRBJ1-5, with D unclear. Trimming left V 3 bases short and J 0 bases short, with 15 bases between. This CDR3 has 17 amino acids. Per germline, CDR1 MGHRA and CDR2 YSYEKL. The DNA for the CDR3 is TGCGCCAGCAGCCAGGTGAGAGGGAGAGATAGCAATCAGCCCCAGCATTTT. Translation: CASSQVRGRDSNQPQHF.

The CDR3 coding sequence is TGTGCCAGCAGCCCGGGGACTCAAAACACTGAAGCTTTCTTT. This sequence encodes CASSPGTQNTEAFF. V usage is TRBV7-9 and J usage is TRBJ1-1; possibly TRBD1 for D (5 bases). Germline CDR1 SEHNR, CDR2 FQNEAQ (reference sequence). The CDR3 spans 14 residues. V lost 5 bases and J 2 bases, leaving 12 bases between the germline ends.

The genes are TRBV7-9 and TRBJ2-2; maybe TRBD2 (5 bases). The CDR3 extends over 14 amino acids. Germline CDR1 is SEHNR and CDR2 is FQNEAQ (reference sequence). V was clipped by 5 bases and J by 3 bases, with 10 bases between them. The CDR3 loop reads CASSRTEDTGELFF. As DNA, the CDR3 is TGTGCCAGCAGCCGGACGGAGGACACCGGGGAGCTGTTTTTT. Full variable domain (remainder filled in from reference TRBV7-9 and TRBJ2-2): DTGVSQNPRHKITKRGQNVTFRCDPISEHNRLYWYRQTLGQGPEFLTYFQNEAQLEKSRLLSDRFSAERPKGSFSTLEIQRTEQGDSAMYLCASSRTEDTGELFFGEGSRLTVL.

This clone has a handful of counts. The V and J genes are TRBV7-2 and TRBJ2-1, with D maybe TRBD2 (6 bases). The CDR3 loop spans 12 amino acids. The V end lost 5 bases, the J end lost 9 bases, and 11 bases lay between the germline ends. Germline V gene lookup returns CDR1 SGHTA and CDR2 FQGNSA. CDR3 amino acids: CASSRTGAEQFF. CDR3 coding DNA: TGTGCCAGCAGCCGGACGGGAGCTGAGCAGTTCTTC. The full variable domain, with the rest looked up from reference TRBV7-2 and TRBJ2-1, is GAGVSQSPSNKVTEKGKDVELRCDPISGHTALYWYRQSLGQGLEFLIYFQGNSAPDKSGLPSDRFSAERTGGSVSTLTIQRTQQEDSAVYLCASSRTGAEQFFGPGTRLTVL.

This chain uses TRBV6-4 with TRBJ2-3; TRBD1 matches at 9 bases. The CDR3 is made up of 15 amino acids. Germline V CDR1 and CDR2: MRHNA, SNTAGT. Trimming removed 5 bases from V and 3 bases from J; junction bases left unmatched: 6. The CDR3, as DNA: TGTGCCAGCAGTCTAGGGACAGGGTCAACAGATACGCAGTATTTT. Translation gives CASSLGTGSTDTQYF.

The chain carries TRBV3-1 (or the pseudogene TRBV3-2) and TRBJ1-2, with a tentative D call TRBD1 (6 bases). From germline, CDR1 is LGHDT and CDR2 YNNKEL (reference sequence). The CDR3 covers 16 residues. Between the trimmed V and J ends, which lost 1 base and 3 bases, there was a span of 15 bases. The CDR3 DNA sequence: TGTGCCAGCAGCCAAGGTGGGGGCAACCTTCACTATGGCTACACCTTC. Its protein is CASSQGGGNLHYGYTF.

This clone was counted a few times. The chain recombines TRBV9 with TRBJ1-4; D may be TRBD1 (6 bases). V lost 3 bases and J lost 2, with 11 bases in between. This CDR3 spans 15 amino acids. Germline V gene data show CDR1 as SGDLS and CDR2 as YYNGEE. CDR3 loop: CASSALQGTNEKLFF. The CDR3 DNA reads as TGTGCCAGCAGCGCACTCCAGGGGACTAATGAAAAACTGTTTTTT.

The chain combines TRBV4-1 with TRBJ2-5; the D gene is possibly TRBD1 (6 bases). V gave up 4 bases and J gave up 3 bases, with 15 bases separating them. Germline CDR1 MGHRA, CDR2 YSYEKL. The CDR3 contains 15 residues. In DNA, the CDR3 is TGCGCCAGCAGCCTCACGACAGGACCTAAAGAGACCCAGTACTTC. This sequence encodes CASSLTTGPKETQYF.

The chain employs TRBV7-6 and TRBJ1-3; no firm D call. CDR3 size: 16 residues. Deletions cut 2 bases from V and 2 bases from J, with 13 bases between. CDR1 is SGHVS, CDR2 FNYEAQ, per germline. Here the CDR3 reads CASSLFSLEPGNTIYF. The CDR3 DNA reads as TGTGCCAGCAGCTTATTTTCACTGGAGCCTGGAAACACCATATATTTT.

This chain joins TRBV19 and TRBJ1-2; D call uncertain. V shed 3 bases and J shed 4 bases, with 9 bases lying between them. The CDR3 has 13 amino acids. Germline values: CDR1 LNHDA, CDR2 SQIVND (reference sequence). DNA of the CDR3: TGTGCCAGTAGTATTGGGCGGGCCTATGGCTACACCTTC. Amino acid sequence: CASSIGRAYGYTF.

The CDR3 coding sequence is TGTGCCAGCAGTTACTCGGGGACTCACAATGAGCAGTTCTTC. It encodes CASSYSGTHNEQFF. The V gene is TRBV6-2 or TRBV6-3, the J gene TRBJ2-1, with D perhaps matching TRBD2 (6 bases). This CDR3 contains 14 residues. Trimming took 0 bases from V and 5 from J, leaving 8 bases between them. CDR1 MNHEY and CDR2 SVGEGT come from the germline V gene.

The chain combines TRBV30 with TRBJ1-4, with TRBD1 matching over 7 bases. The CDR3 covers 15 residues. Trimming took 1 base from V and 3 from J; bases not matched to a gene: 5. From germline, CDR1 is GTSNPN and CDR2 SVGIG (reference sequence). CDR3 protein: CAWSDGQAANEKLFF. The CDR3, as DNA: TGTGCCTGGAGTGATGGACAGGCGGCTAATGAAAAACTGTTTTTT.

The genes are TRBV7-9 and TRBJ1-4, with 8 bases lining up with TRBD1. Germline V gene sequence: CDR1 SEHNR, CDR2 FQNEAQ (reference sequence). V lost 5 bases, J lost 11 bases, and 10 bases stayed unmatched. The CDR3 extends over 14 amino acids. The CDR3 region is CASSLRTGREKLFF. CDR3 in DNA: TGTGCCAGCAGCCTCCGGACAGGGAGGGAGAAACTGTTTTTT. Full variable domain (outside the CDR3, taken from reference TRBV7-9 and TRBJ1-4): DTGVSQNPRHKITKRGQNVTFRCDPISEHNRLYWYRQTLGQGPEFLTYFQNEAQLEKSRLLSDRFSAERPKGSFSTLEIQRTEQGDSAMYLCASSLRTGREKLFFGSGTQLSVL.

The chain links TRBV18 to TRBJ1-1, with 10 bases fitting TRBD1. Germline values: CDR1 KGHSH, CDR2 LQKENI. This CDR3 has 14 residues. The V gene end was trimmed by 3 bases and the J gene end by 5 bases; junction bases not matched to a gene: 3. The CDR3 loop reads CASSPDRGDTEAFF. The CDR3 DNA follows: TGTGCCAGCTCACCGGACAGGGGGGATACTGAAGCTTTCTTT. The entire variable domain, with the rest obtained from reference TRBV18 and TRBJ1-1, is as follows: NAGVMQNPRHLVRRRGQEARLRCSPMKGHSHVYWYRQLPEEGLKFMVYLQKENIIDESGMPKERFSAEFPKEGPSILRIQQVVRGDSAAYFCASSPDRGDTEAFFGQGTRLTVV.

The rearrangement uses TRBV29-1 and TRBJ2-1; perhaps TRBD2 as D (6 bases). CDR1 and CDR2 (germline): SQVTM, ANQGSEA. The CDR3 is made up of 14 amino acids. Trimming removed 4 bases from V and 6 bases from J, with 16 bases in between. The CDR3 nucleotides read TGCAGCGTTGTGTTCCAGCGGGCTCCCAATGAGCAGTTCTTC. The encoded protein is CSVVFQRAPNEQFF.

The chain joins TRBV18 to TRBJ2-4; TRBD2 might be the D (6 bases). The CDR3 totals 13 residues. Between the trimmed V and J ends, which lost 2 bases and 7 bases, there was a span of 9 bases. CDR1 KGHSH and CDR2 LQKENI come from the germline V gene. The CDR3 sequence: CASSPGRRNIQYF. In DNA, the CDR3 is TGTGCCAGCTCACCAGGGAGGAGGAACATTCAGTACTTC. The entire variable domain, with the rest obtained from reference TRBV18 and TRBJ2-4, is as follows: NAGVMQNPRHLVRRRGQEARLRCSPMKGHSHVYWYRQLPEEGLKFMVYLQKENIIDESGMPKERFSAEFPKEGPSILRIQQVVRGDSAAYFCASSPGRRNIQYFGAGTRLSVL.

V usage is TRBV2 and J usage is TRBJ2-3; D ambiguous. This CDR3 region has 14 residues. In germline, CDR1 is SNHLY, CDR2 FYNNEI. Trimming took 8 bases from V and 6 from J, leaving 18 bases between them. CDR3 sequence reads: CASLVAQGRDTQYF. The CDR3 DNA sequence: TGTGCCAGCCTCGTAGCCCAAGGTCGGGATACGCAGTATTTT.